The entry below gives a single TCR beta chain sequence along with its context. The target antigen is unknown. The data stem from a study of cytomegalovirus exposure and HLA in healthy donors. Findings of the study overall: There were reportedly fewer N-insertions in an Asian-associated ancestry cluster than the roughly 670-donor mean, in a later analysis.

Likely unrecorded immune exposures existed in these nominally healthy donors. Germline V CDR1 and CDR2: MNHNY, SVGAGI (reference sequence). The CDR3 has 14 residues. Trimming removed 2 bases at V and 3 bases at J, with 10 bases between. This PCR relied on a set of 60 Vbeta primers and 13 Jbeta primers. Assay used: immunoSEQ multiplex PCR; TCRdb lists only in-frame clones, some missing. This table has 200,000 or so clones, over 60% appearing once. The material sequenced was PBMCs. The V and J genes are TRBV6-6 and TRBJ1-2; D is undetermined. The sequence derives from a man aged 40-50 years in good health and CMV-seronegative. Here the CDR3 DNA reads TGTGCCAGCAGTTACCAAACAGAATACTATGGCTACACCTTC. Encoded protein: CASSYQTEYYGYTF.